The next 17 T cell receptor beta chains were all read from a single sample in a study of early T cells in non-severe SARS-CoV-2 infection (dated by TCRdb to the early 2020s). The library was prepared using 5' RACE. TCRdb shows the sequencer as NextSeq 500. TCRdb reprocessing: public reads trimmed at Q25 with fastp, clones called with MiXCR, in-frame beta chains kept. Every entry covers one CDR3 protein and lists the most common genes and DNA from its rows. The table for this sample lists roughly 86,000 distinct CDR3 sequences; about 14% of them were counted only once. The biggest ten clones account for under 0.75% of the sample. Sequenced sample: whole blood. All receptors derive from an adult who was a healthcare worker with PCR-confirmed SARS-CoV-2 infection or an uninfected control (not recorded which).

This clonotype appeared a few times. The chain recombines TRBV9 with TRBJ2-5; no clear D gene. V was shortened by 0 bases and J by 0 bases, with 9 bases between the two germline ends. CDR1 SGDLS and CDR2 YYNGEE come from the germline V gene. CDR3 length: 15 residues. This CDR3 is CASSVAWGYQETQYF. The CDR3 nucleotides are TGTGCCAGCAGCGTAGCTTGGGGATACCAAGAGACCCAGTACTTC.

The chain recombines TRBV6-2 or TRBV6-3 with TRBJ2-2; D may be TRBD2 (6 bases). In germline, CDR1 is MNHEY, CDR2 SVGEGT. This CDR3 is 16 amino acids long. The V end was cut by 8 bases, the J end by 4 bases, with 20 bases between. CDR3 sequence: CASVGGLVRGTGELFF. The CDR3 bases are TGTGCCAGCGTTGGAGGGCTTGTCCGAGGCACCGGGGAGCTGTTTTTT.

This clonotype has just a few counts. The DNA of the CDR3 is TGCGCCAGCAGCGACGTCCGTGGGGGACAAGAGACCCAGTACTTC. Its translation is CASSDVRGGQETQYF. V is TRBV5-1 and J is TRBJ2-5, with D tentatively TRBD1 or TRBD2 (5 bases each). Trimming stripped 4 bases from V and 2 bases from J, with 15 bases between. Looked up from germline, CDR1 is SGHRS and CDR2 is YFSETQ. CDR3 length equals 15 residues.

In this sample, this clonotype turned up a few times. The CDR3 loop reads CATSDTGNNEQFF. The CDR3 coding sequence is TGTGCCACCAGTGATACAGGGAACAATGAGCAGTTCTTC. This chain joins TRBV24-1 and TRBJ2-1, with a tentative D call TRBD1 (6 bases). The CDR3 is made up of 13 amino acids. CDR1 and CDR2 from the germline V gene are KGHDR and SFDVKD. The V end lost 3 bases, the J end lost 5 bases, and 7 bases lay between the germline ends.

Many counts were recorded for this clonotype. The chain has TRBV5-1 and TRBJ2-1, with 7 bases identical to TRBD2. The germline V gene has CDR1 SGHRS and CDR2 YFSETQ. V lost 0 bases and J lost 3; bases outside the gene matches: 6. The CDR3 runs to 16 residues. CDR3 loop: CASSLVAGENYNEQFF. CDR3 DNA: TGCGCCAGCAGCTTGGTTGCGGGGGAAAACTACAATGAGCAGTTCTTC.

V usage is TRBV12-5 and J usage is TRBJ1-1; TRBD1 is a possible D gene (5 bases). From germline, CDR1 is LGHNT and CDR2 FRNRAP. Trimming took off 0 bases at V and 4 bases at J, with 12 bases between the two ends. The CDR3 length is 15 residues. CDR3 amino acids: CASGLVQQGVTEAFF. CDR3 in DNA: TGTGCTAGTGGTTTGGTACAGCAGGGAGTCACTGAAGCTTTCTTT. The full variable domain, with the rest looked up from reference TRBV12-5 and TRBJ1-1, is DARVTQTPRHKVTEMGQEVTMRCQPILGHNTVFWYRQTMMQGLELLAYFRNRAPLDDSGMPKDRFSAEMPDATLATLKIQPSEPRDSAVYFCASGLVQQGVTEAFFGQGTRLTVV.

The chain joins TRBV5-1 to TRBJ2-2; weak D call: TRBD1 (5 bases). Germline values: CDR1 SGHRS, CDR2 YFSETQ. The CDR3 spans 15 residues. V was clipped by 0 bases and J by 7 bases, with 13 bases between them. The CDR3 bases are TGCGCCAGCAGCTTGGCAGGGCCGCGTGTCGGGGAGCTGTTTTTT. It is translated as CASSLAGPRVGELFF.

The chain couples TRBV6-5 to TRBJ1-6; 8 bases line up with TRBD1. Germline-derived CDR1 and CDR2 are MNHEY and SVGAGI. The junction had 4 bases not matched to a gene; V was cut back by 6 bases and J by 6 bases. The CDR3 has 14 residues. Here the CDR3 DNA reads TGTGCCAGCAGCCCGGGACAGGCTAATTCACCCCTCCACTTT. This sequence encodes CASSPGQANSPLHF.

In its sample, this clonotype was seen a few times. The chain combines TRBV6-6 with TRBJ1-1; 9 bases fit TRBD1. V was clipped by 5 bases and J by 4 bases; unmatched bases: 8. CDR3 length: 15 residues. Germline V gene sequence: CDR1 MNHNY, CDR2 SVGAGI (reference sequence). The CDR3 here is CASSHLAQGATEAFF. In DNA form, the CDR3 reads TGTGCCAGCAGTCACTTGGCACAGGGGGCCACTGAAGCTTTCTTT.

The sample holds a few counts of this clonotype. The genes are TRBV5-5 and TRBJ1-2; 9 bases match TRBD1. V lost 3 bases to trimming and J lost 6 bases; unmatched junction nucleotides: 3. The V gene's germline CDR1 is SGHKS and CDR2 YYEKEE (reference sequence). This CDR3 region has 13 residues. In DNA, the CDR3 is TGTGCCAGCAGCTGGGGGGACAGGGATGGCTACACCTTC. Protein: CASSWGDRDGYTF.

This clonotype was counted many times. V gene TRBV12-3 or TRBV12-4 combines with J gene TRBJ1-2; D ambiguous. The V end lost 2 bases, the J end lost 2 bases, and 6 bases lay between the germline ends. The CDR3 has 13 amino acids. CDR3 nucleotide sequence: TGTGCCAGCAGTTTATTTGCAAACTATGGCTACACCTTC. This translates into CASSLFANYGYTF.

This clonotype showed up just a few times. J is TRBJ2-5 and V is TRBV6-1, with 8 positions matching TRBD2. CDR1 is MNHNS and CDR2 is SASEGT in the germline V gene. V shed 6 bases, J shed 2 bases, and the junction held 11 bases outside the gene matches. The CDR3 runs to 16 residues. CDR3 coding DNA: TGTGCCAGCAGCCCTTTTAGCGGGGAGATTCAAGAGACCCAGTACTTC. Its protein product is CASSPFSGEIQETQYF.

The rearrangement uses TRBV20-1 and TRBJ2-5; 7 nucleotides line up with TRBD2. This CDR3 spans 14 amino acids. Germline CDR1 DFQATT, CDR2 SNEGSKA (reference sequence). V trimming: 3 bases; J trimming: 7 bases; junction bases outside the gene matches: 11. This CDR3 is CSARSGGASGTQYF. As DNA, the CDR3 is TGCAGTGCTAGGTCGGGAGGCGCTTCGGGGACCCAGTACTTC.

The chain is built from TRBV7-2 and TRBJ1-1; D gene unclear. With 5 bases removed from V and 0 bases from J, the gap between germline ends came to 10 bases. Looked up from germline, CDR1 is SGHTA and CDR2 is FQGNSA. CDR3 length: 14 amino acids. The CDR3 DNA is TGTGCCAGCAGCCCCACAGCTATGAACACTGAAGCTTTCTTT. It specifies CASSPTAMNTEAFF.

This clonotype was seen many times. The chain links TRBV2 to TRBJ2-1, with 8 bases that match TRBD1. V trimming: 1 base; J trimming: 8 bases; junction bases outside the gene matches: 19. CDR1 is SNHLY and CDR2 is FYNNEI in the germline V gene. There are 19 residues in the CDR3. CDR3 nucleotides: TGTGCCAGCAGTGAAGTTTCAATAGTCTACAGGGGGAGGAAAGATGAGCAGTTCTTC. Translated: CASSEVSIVYRGRKDEQFF. The complete variable domain, with remaining parts taken from reference TRBV2 and TRBJ2-1, reads EPEVTQTPSHQVTQMGQEVILRCVPISNHLYFYWYRQILGQKVEFLVSFYNNEISEKSEIFDDQFSVERPDGSNFTLKIRSTKLEDSAMYFCASSEVSIVYRGRKDEQFFGPGTRLTVL.

The chain combines TRBV7-8 with TRBJ2-1, with D uncertain. Trimming removed 0 bases from V and 2 bases from J, with 14 bases in between. The CDR3 covers 17 residues. Germline V gene lookup returns CDR1 SGHVS and CDR2 FQNEAQ. CDR3 region: CASSLAYSDVAYNEQFF. CDR3 in DNA: TGTGCCAGCAGCTTAGCCTACTCTGACGTCGCCTACAATGAGCAGTTCTTC.

This clonotype was observed many times. The chain is built from TRBV2 and TRBJ2-1; D may be TRBD1 (5 bases). Trimming shortened V by 0 bases and J by 6 bases, and 15 bases separated the two germline ends. CDR1 and CDR2 (germline): SNHLY, FYNNEI. This CDR3 has 16 residues. In DNA, the CDR3 is TGTGCCAGCAGTGAAGCGCTTACGGTAGGGGTCAATGAGCAGTTCTTC. This encodes CASSEALTVGVNEQFF.